This note documents a single T cell receptor beta chain sequence. One end of the junction fails to match germline, which may point to a read error. The data were obtained in a study of regulatory T cells in long-lasting Graves disease. The length of the CDR3 is 16 residues. Germline-derived CDR1 and CDR2 are PRHDT and FYEKMQ (reference sequence). The TCR beta library used iRepertoire HTBI primers with Arm-PCR amplification of CDR3. TCRdb fed the multiplex PCR reads into MiXCR, producing one record per CDR3 protein. The table lists roughly 410,000 distinct CDR3 sequences, around 16% of them singletons. The time point: newly diagnosed GD, antithyroid drugs for less than 3 months. PBMC RNA was the source of the TCR library. The same specimen was also included in a second study, on T cells in Graves' hyperthyroidism and ophthalmopathy.

The V and J genes are TRBV13 and TRBJ2-2; 10 bases line up with TRBD1. Source: peripheral blood mononuclear cells (PBMCs), taken at new diagnosis, from a patient treated with antithyroid drugs. The sequence was obtained from a woman aged 40 to 55 with Graves disease. The CDR3 sequence is CASSVVGTGEGGELLF. The CDR3 DNA sequence: TGTGCCAGCAGCGTAGTGGGGACAGGGGAAGGCGGGGAGCTGCTTTTT.